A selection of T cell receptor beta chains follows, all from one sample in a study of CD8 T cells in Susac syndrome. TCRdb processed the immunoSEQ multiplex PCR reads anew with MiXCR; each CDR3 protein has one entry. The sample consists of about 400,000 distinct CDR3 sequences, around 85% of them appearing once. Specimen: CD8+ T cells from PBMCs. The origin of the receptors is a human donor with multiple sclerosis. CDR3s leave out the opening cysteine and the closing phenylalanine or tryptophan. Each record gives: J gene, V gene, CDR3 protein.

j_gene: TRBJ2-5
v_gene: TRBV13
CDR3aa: ASSPPDRQETQY

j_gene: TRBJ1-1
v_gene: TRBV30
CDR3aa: AWSVGTEAF

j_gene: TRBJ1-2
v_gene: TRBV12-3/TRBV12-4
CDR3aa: ASSLPPNYGYT

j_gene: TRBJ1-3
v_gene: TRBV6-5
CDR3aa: ASANTENSGNTIY

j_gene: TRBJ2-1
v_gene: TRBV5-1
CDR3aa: ASHTGTGYGDEQF

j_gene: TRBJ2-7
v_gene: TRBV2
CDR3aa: ASGEGVNYEQY

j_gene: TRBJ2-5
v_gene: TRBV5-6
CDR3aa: ASSFPPVGETQY

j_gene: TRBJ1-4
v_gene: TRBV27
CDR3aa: ASRRKGDEKLF

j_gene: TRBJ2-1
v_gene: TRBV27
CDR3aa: ASSLPGGAYNEQF

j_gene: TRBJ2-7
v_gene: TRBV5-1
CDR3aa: ASSNLSTGYEQY

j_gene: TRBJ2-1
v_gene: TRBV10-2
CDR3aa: ASSEPEREMGYNEQF

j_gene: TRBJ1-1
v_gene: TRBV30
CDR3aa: AWNDGMNTEAF

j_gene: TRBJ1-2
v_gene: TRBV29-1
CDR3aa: SVEDSRDREDYGYT

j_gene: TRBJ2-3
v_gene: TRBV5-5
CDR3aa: ASSFDALETQY

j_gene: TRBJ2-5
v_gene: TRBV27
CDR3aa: ASSPLAAGETQY

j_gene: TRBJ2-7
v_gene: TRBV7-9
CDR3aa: ASSSWGLEQY

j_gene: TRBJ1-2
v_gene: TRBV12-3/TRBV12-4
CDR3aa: ASSPGLSNYGYT

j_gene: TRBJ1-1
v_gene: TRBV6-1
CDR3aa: ASSEYPQGVSEAF

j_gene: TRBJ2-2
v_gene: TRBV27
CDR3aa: ASSLPTSGEGELF

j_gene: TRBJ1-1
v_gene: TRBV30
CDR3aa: AWSVTGVGTEAF

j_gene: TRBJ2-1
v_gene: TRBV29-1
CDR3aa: SATYNEQF

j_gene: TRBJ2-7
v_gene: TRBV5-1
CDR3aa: ASSLDWGAQQY

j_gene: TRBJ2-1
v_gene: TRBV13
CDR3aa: ASSFMGAGGYNEQF

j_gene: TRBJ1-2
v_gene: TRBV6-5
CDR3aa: ASSYTEGSNYGYT

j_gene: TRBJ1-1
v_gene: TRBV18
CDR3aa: ASSPHPGDEAF

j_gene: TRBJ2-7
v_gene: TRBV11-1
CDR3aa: ASSFPGTSGPGAYEQY

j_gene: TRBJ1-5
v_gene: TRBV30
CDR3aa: AWSSGPNQPQH

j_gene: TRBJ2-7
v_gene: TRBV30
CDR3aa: AWSVGGPSYEQY

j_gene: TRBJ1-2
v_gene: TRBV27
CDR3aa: ASSLRGANYGYT

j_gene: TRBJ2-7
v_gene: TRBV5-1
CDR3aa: ASTQGQGNYEQY

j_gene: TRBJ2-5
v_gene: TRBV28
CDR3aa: ASTTTGGETQY

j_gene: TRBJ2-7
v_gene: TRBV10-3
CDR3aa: AIRQGNTYEQY